The 12 T cell receptor beta chains presented below share a single source sample, sequenced in a study of cytomegalovirus exposure and HLA in healthy donors. Primers included in the PCR were 60 Vbeta and 13 Jbeta primers. Assay: immunoSEQ multiplex PCR; the TCRdb copy retains only in-frame clones and omits some. Of around 70,000 clones listed, about nine tenths are singletons. The sequenced sample was PBMCs. These receptors all stem from a woman younger than 45 in good health and CMV-seronegative.

The chain recombines TRBV30 with TRBJ1-5, with 7 bases that match TRBD1. After removal of 3 bases from V and 1 base from J, the junction contained 18 bases not matched to a gene. This CDR3 is 19 amino acids long. Germline-derived CDR1 and CDR2 are GTSNPN and SVGIG (reference sequence). CDR3 region: CAWSPYRGGLRGSNQPQHF. CDR3 coding DNA: TGTGCCTGGAGCCCCTACAGGGGAGGTCTGAGAGGAAGCAATCAGCCCCAGCATTTT.

The chain carries TRBV19 and TRBJ1-5; TRBD1 agrees at 7 bases. The V gene's germline CDR1 is LNHDA and CDR2 SQIVND (reference sequence). Trimming removed 1 base from V and 3 bases from J; junction bases left unmatched: 3. The CDR3 totals 15 residues. The DNA for the CDR3 is TGTGCCAGTAGTATAGGCGGGACAGACAATCAGCCCCAGCATTTT. It codes for CASSIGGTDNQPQHF.

The chain combines TRBV5-4 with TRBJ2-1, with 11 nucleotides matching TRBD1. Trimming removed 0 bases from V and 7 bases from J; junction bases left unmatched: 3. The CDR3 runs to 15 residues. The germline CDR1 and CDR2 sequences are SGHNT and YYREEE (reference sequence). The CDR3 loop is CASSLGTGGYNEQFF. The DNA of the CDR3 is TGTGCCAGCAGCTTGGGGACAGGGGGCTATAATGAGCAGTTCTTC.

The chain has TRBV5-5 and TRBJ2-2; D call uncertain. The germline V gene encodes CDR1 SGHKS and CDR2 YYEKEE (reference sequence). This CDR3 spans 18 amino acids. Between the trimmed V and J ends, which lost 4 bases and 0 bases, there was a span of 19 bases. The CDR3 DNA sequence: TGTGCCAGCAGCGTGATGTTCGGAGTACTTGCGAACACCGGGGAGCTGTTTTTT. It codes for CASSVMFGVLANTGELFF.

V is TRBV5-1 and J is TRBJ2-3; TRBD2 agrees at 8 bases. This CDR3 contains 16 residues. V gave up 3 bases and J gave up 5 bases; unmatched junction bases: 11. The germline V gene has CDR1 SGHRS and CDR2 YFSETQ. CDR3 nucleotides: TGCGCCAGCAGCTCATCGGGAGGGCCGGGAGGAGATACGCAGTATTTT. This translates into CASSSSGGPGGDTQYF. The whole variable domain, remainder taken from reference TRBV5-1 and TRBJ2-3, is KAGVTQTPRYLIKTRGQQVTLSCSPISGHRSVSWYQQTPGQGLQFLFEYFSETQRNKGNFPGRFSGRQFSNSRSEMNVSTLELGDSALYLCASSSSGGPGGDTQYFGPGTRLTVL.

The chain links TRBV4-1 to TRBJ2-5; tentative D call: TRBD2 (7 bases). From germline, CDR1 is MGHRA and CDR2 YSYEKL. V lost 4 bases, J lost 5 bases, and 17 bases lay in between. The CDR3 has 15 residues. The CDR3 DNA sequence: TGCGCCAGCAGCCCCCAGGGGAGGGCAATGGAGACCCAGTACTTC. It encodes CASSPQGRAMETQYF.

The DNA for the CDR3 is TGCGCCAGCAGCCCCGAAAAGCTTGTCGGCAGGGAATACGAGCAGTACTTC. It specifies CASSPEKLVGREYEQYF. This rearrangement joins TRBV4-1 to TRBJ2-7, with D maybe TRBD1 (5 bases). Between the trimmed V and J ends, which lost 4 bases and 4 bases, there was a span of 23 bases. There are 17 residues in the CDR3. The germline gives CDR1 MGHRA, CDR2 YSYEKL.

V is TRBV14 and J is TRBJ2-5; no reliable D call. V lost 1 base and J 1 base, leaving 13 bases between the germline ends. The CDR3 length is 16 residues. Germline CDR1 is SGHDN and CDR2 is FVKESK. CDR3 amino acids: CASSQVRAAGQETQYF. The CDR3 coding sequence is TGTGCCAGCAGCCAAGTTAGAGCCGCCGGCCAAGAGACCCAGTACTTC.

This chain connects TRBV7-2 to TRBJ2-7; D is unresolved. V lost 3 bases and J lost 7, with 19 bases in between. CDR1 and CDR2 from the germline V gene are SGHTA and FQGNSA. This CDR3 has 15 residues. CDR3 sequence (DNA): TGTGCCAGCAGCTTCTTGGCTAGGTCCCTAGAGGAGCAGTACTTC. It codes for CASSFLARSLEEQYF.

The J gene is TRBJ2-3, the V gene TRBV9, with a weak D call TRBD2 (5 bases). This CDR3 is built from 17 residues. V was pared by 2 bases and J by 2 bases, with 18 bases between. Germline V gene lookup returns CDR1 SGDLS and CDR2 YYNGEE. In DNA, the CDR3 is TGTGCCAGCAGCGTGAGGGCCGGAGGCAGAGACACAGATACGCAGTATTTT. Translation gives CASSVRAGGRDTDTQYF.

The V call is TRBV7-2, the J call TRBJ2-3, with D perhaps matching TRBD2 (6 bases). Germline CDR1 and CDR2: SGHTA and FQGNSA. CDR3 length equals 17 residues. Between the trimmed V and J ends, which lost 6 bases and 7 bases, there was a span of 26 bases. CDR3 DNA: TGTGCCAGCAGTATCTTGGGGAGGCGGGCCACCCGTTATACGCAGTATTTT. It translates to CASSILGRRATRYTQYF.

The chain is built from TRBV11-3 and TRBJ2-1, with 12 bases that match TRBD2. Germline CDR1 and CDR2: SGHNT and YENEEA. The V segment lost 0 bases and the J segment 12 bases; nucleotides outside the gene matches: 15. The CDR3 runs to 18 residues. CDR3 sequence: CASSLDLWLAGGPVGQFF. DNA of the CDR3: TGTGCCAGCAGCTTAGATCTGTGGCTAGCGGGAGGGCCGGTCGGGCAGTTCTTC.